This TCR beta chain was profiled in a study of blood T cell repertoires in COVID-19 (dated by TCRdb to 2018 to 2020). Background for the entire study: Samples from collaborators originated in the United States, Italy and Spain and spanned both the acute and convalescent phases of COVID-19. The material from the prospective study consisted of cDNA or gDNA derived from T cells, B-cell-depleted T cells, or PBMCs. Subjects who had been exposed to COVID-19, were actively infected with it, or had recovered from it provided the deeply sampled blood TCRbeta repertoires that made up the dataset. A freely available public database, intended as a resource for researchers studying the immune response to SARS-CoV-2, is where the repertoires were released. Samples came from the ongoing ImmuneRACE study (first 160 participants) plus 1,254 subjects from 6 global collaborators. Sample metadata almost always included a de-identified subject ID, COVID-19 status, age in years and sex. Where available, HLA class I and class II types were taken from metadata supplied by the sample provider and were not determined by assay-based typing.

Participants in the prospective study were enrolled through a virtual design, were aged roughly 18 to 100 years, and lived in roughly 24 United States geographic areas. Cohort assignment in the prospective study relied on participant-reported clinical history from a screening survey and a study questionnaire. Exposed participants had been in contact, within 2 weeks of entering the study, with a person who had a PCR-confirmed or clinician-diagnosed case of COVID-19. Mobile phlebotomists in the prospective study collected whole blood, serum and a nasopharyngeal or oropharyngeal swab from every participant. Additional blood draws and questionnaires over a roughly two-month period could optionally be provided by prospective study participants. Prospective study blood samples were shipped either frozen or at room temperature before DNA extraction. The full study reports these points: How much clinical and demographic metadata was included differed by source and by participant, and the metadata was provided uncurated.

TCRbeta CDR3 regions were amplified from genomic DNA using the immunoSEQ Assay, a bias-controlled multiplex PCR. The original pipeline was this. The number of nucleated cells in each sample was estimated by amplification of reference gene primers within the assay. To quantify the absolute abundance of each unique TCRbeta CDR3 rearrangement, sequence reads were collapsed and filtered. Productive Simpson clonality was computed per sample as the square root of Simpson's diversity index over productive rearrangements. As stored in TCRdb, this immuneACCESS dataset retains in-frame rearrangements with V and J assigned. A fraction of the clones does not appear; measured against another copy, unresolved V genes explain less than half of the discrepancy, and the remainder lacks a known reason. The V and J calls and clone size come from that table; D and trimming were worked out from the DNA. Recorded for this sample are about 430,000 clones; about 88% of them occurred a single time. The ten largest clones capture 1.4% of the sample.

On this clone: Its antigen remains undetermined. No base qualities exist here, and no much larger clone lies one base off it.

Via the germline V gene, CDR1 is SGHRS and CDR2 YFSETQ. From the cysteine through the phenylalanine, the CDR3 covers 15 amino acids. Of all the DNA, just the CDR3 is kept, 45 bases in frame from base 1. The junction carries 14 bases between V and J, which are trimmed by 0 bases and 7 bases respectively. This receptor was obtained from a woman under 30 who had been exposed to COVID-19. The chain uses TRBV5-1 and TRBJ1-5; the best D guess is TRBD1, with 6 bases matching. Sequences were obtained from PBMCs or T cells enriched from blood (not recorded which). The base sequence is TGCGCCAGCAGCTTGGGGTCAGGGGATCGACAGCCCCAGCATTTT. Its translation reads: CASSLGSGDRQPQHF.